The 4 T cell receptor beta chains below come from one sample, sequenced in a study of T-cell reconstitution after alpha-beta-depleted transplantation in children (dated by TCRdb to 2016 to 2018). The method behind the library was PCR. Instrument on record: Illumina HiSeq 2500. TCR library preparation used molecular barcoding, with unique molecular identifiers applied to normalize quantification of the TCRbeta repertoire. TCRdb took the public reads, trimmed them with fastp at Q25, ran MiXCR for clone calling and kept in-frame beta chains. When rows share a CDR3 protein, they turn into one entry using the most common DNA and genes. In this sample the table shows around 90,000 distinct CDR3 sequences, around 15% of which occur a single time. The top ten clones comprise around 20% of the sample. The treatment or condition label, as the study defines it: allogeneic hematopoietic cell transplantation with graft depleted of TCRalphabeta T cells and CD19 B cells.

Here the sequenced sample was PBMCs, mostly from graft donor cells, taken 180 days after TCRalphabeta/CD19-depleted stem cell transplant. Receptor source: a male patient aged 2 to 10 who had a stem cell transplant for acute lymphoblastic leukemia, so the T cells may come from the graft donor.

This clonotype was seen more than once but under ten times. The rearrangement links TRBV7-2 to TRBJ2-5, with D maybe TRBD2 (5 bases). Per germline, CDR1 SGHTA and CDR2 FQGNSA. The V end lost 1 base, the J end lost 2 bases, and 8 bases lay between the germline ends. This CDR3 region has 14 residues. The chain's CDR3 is CASSLGTFQETQYF. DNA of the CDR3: TGTGCCAGCAGCTTAGGGACTTTTCAAGAGACCCAGTACTTC.

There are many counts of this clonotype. CDR3 protein: CASSSRQGAYEQYF. For the CDR3, the DNA is TGCGCCAGCAGCTCCCGACAGGGAGCCTACGAGCAGTACTTC. The V and J genes are TRBV4-1 and TRBJ2-7; 7 nucleotides line up with TRBD1. With V trimmed by 5 bases and J by 2 bases, 6 bases remained unmatched. The germline CDR1 and CDR2 sequences are MGHRA and YSYEKL. The CDR3 sequence is 14 residues long.

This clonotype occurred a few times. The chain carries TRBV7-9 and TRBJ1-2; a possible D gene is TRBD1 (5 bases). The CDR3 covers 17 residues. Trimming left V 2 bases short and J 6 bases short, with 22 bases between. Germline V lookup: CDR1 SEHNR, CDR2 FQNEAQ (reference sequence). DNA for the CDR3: TGTGCCAGCAGCTTATCCACTCGACAGCCTGAGGGAAATGGCTACACCTTC. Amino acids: CASSLSTRQPEGNGYTF.

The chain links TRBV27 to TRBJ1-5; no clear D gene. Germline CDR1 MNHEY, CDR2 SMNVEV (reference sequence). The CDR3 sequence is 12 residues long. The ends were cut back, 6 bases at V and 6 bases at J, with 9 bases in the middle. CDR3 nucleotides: TGTGCCAGCAGCTCCCGGGGTCAGCCCCAGCATTTT. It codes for CASSSRGQPQHF.